This entry features one T cell receptor (beta chain) sequence. No antigen is known for it. Here immunoSEQ multiplex PCR was the method, and the copy in TCRdb shows in-frame clones only, minus some. This table holds about 2.4 million clones, 93% found once. There are 15 residues in the CDR3. Germline CDR1 reads MNHEY; CDR2 reads SVGAGI. The V end lost 0 bases, the J end lost 5 bases, and 13 bases lay between the germline ends. The data were obtained in a study of shared clonotypes between healthy human individuals. Whole-study findings and limits: Some clonotypes were shared by all four sorted-subset donors, while others were not shared. The non-shared ones had lower generation probabilities than the shared ones. Measured sharing among donors was expected to vary with sequencing depth.

Source material: naive CD4+ T cells from PBMCs. Subset noted: CD45RA+ positively selected. The chain carries TRBV6-5 and TRBJ1-2; D gene unclear. This clonotype originated in a man younger than 35 in good health. Some clones in this sample may be carry-over from other donors' samples. CDR3 region: CASSYSPEPTYGYTF. The CDR3 coding sequence is TGTGCCAGCAGTTACTCGCCAGAGCCGACTTATGGCTACACCTTC.